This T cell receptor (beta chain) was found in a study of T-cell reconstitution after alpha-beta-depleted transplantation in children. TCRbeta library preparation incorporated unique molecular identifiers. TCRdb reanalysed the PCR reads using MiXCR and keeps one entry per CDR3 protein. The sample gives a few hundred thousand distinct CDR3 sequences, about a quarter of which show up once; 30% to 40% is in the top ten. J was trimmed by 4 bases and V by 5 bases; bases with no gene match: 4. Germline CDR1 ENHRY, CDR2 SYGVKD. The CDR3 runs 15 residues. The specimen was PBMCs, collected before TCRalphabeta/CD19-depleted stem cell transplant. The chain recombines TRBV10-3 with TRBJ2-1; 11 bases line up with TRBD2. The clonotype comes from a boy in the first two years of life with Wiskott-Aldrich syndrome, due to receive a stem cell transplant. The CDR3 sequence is CAISKGLAEYNEQFF. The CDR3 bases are TGTGCCATCAGTAAGGGACTAGCGGAATACAATGAGCAGTTCTTC.